The T cell receptor beta chain described here comes from a study of cytomegalovirus exposure and HLA in healthy donors. Across the whole study: According to later analysis, the same platform produced the 120 validation and approximately 630 first-cohort repertoires. General study points: Specific recognition of CMV antigens was confirmed in vitro for three chains (all CMV-associated). While the bulk of TCR sequences proved rare, some public TCRs turned up in many donors.

Data came from immunoSEQ multiplex PCR; TCRdb stores just in-frame clones and leaves some out. The sample consists of about 160,000 clones, 95% to 96% of them appearing once. Details on this clone: Its target is not known.

The CDR3 has 15 residues. Per germline, CDR1 SGHVS and CDR2 FQNEAQ. V lost 5 bases, J lost 7 bases, and 9 bases stayed unmatched. Separation from the approximately 710-subject first cohort characterized the 120-subject validation cohort, to which the donors belonged. Sequenced sample: PBMCs. This chain uses TRBV7-8 with TRBJ2-4; 9 nucleotides line up with TRBD1. The TCR sequence derives from a young woman in good health and CMV-seronegative. CDR3 nucleotides: TGTGCCAGCAGCCCCGGGGACAGGGAGGACAACATTCAGTACTTC. Its translation is CASSPGDREDNIQYF.